The 9 T cell receptor beta chains below were found in one sample sequenced in a study of blood T cell repertoires in COVID-19. The repertoire was sequenced with immunoSEQ multiplex PCR; TCRdb's copy has only in-frame clones and lacks some. The sample has over 100,000 clones, 79% seen once. Input material: peripheral blood. All receptors come from a woman aged 80 or over with acute or convalescent COVID-19.

This sequence joins TRBV6-6 and TRBJ1-2, with TRBD1 as a possible D gene (5 bases). V was trimmed by 6 bases and J by 2 bases, leaving 13 bases between them. Germline V CDR1 and CDR2: MNHNY, SVGAGI (reference sequence). The CDR3 sequence is 14 residues long. As DNA, the CDR3 is TGTGCCAGCAGACCCCCCCAGGGCAACTATGGCTACACCTTC. This codes for CASRPPQGNYGYTF.

The genes are TRBV5-4 and TRBJ1-4, with 7 positions matching TRBD1. The V gene's germline CDR1 is SGHNT and CDR2 YYREEE (reference sequence). CDR3 size: 13 residues. The ends lost 4 bases at V and 5 bases at J; junction bases unmatched: 2. The CDR3 loop reads CASSRGQNEKLFF. The CDR3 DNA sequence: TGTGCCAGCAGCAGGGGACAGAATGAAAAACTGTTTTTT.

V and J are TRBV5-1 and TRBJ1-6; 8 nucleotides agree with TRBD1. The CDR3 consists of 15 residues. With 0 bases clipped from V and 8 bases from J, the junction kept 4 bases outside the gene matches. Germline CDR1 and CDR2: SGHRS and YFSETQ. The CDR3 protein is CASSLAGTGYSPLHF. CDR3 sequence (DNA): TGCGCCAGCAGCTTGGCCGGGACAGGTTATTCACCCCTCCACTTT.

This clone was recorded a few times. The rearrangement joins TRBV4-1 to TRBJ1-2, with 9 bases identical to TRBD1. J lost 5 bases, V lost 4 bases, and 5 bases had no gene match. This CDR3 contains 14 residues. Germline CDR1 is MGHRA and CDR2 is YSYEKL. CDR3 sequence reads: CASSPYGTGYGYTF. CDR3 nucleotide sequence: TGCGCCAGCAGCCCGTACGGGACAGGGTATGGCTACACCTTC.

This clone was counted a few times. The chain employs TRBV4-2 and TRBJ1-1, with 11 bases fitting TRBD1. CDR1 and CDR2 (germline): LGHNA, YNFKEQ. The CDR3 sequence is 14 residues long. Trimming took 1 base from V and 10 from J; bases not matched to a gene: 5. The CDR3 spells CASSQVGQGAVAFF. In nucleotides, the CDR3 is TGTGCCAGCAGCCAAGTCGGACAGGGGGCAGTAGCTTTCTTT.

This clone was detected a few times. This chain connects TRBV27 to TRBJ1-5, with TRBD1 as a possible D gene (5 bases). The CDR3 runs 14 residues. Per the germline V gene, CDR1 is MNHEY and CDR2 is SMNVEV (reference sequence). Trimming left V 1 base short and J 4 bases short, with 8 bases between. CDR3 in DNA: TGTGCCAGCAGTTTATGGCAGGGTAATCAGCCCCAGCATTTT. Translation gives CASSLWQGNQPQHF.

The rearrangement joins TRBV7-9 to TRBJ2-3; 8 bases align to TRBD2. The germline V gene encodes CDR1 SEHNR and CDR2 FQNEAQ (reference sequence). Trimming cost V 5 bases and J 6 bases; bases outside gene matches: 10. The CDR3 is made up of 15 amino acids. CDR3 amino acids: CASSIRGGLTDTQYF. The CDR3 DNA reads as TGTGCCAGCAGCATACGGGGGGGCCTCACCGATACGCAGTATTTT.

The V gene is TRBV7-9, the J gene TRBJ2-7; no firm D call. Germline assignment: CDR1 SEHNR and CDR2 FQNEAQ (reference sequence). The CDR3 is 13 residues long. V shed 5 bases and J shed 7 bases, with 15 bases lying between them. CDR3 DNA: TGTGCCAGCAGCCCCTCGGGTTTGCGGGAGCAGTACTTC. Translating gives CASSPSGLREQYF.

The chain carries TRBV4-3 and TRBJ1-4; D remains ambiguous. V shed 0 bases and J shed 8 bases, with 13 bases lying between them. The CDR3 extends over 15 amino acids. CDR1 is LGHNA and CDR2 is YSLEER in the germline V gene. CDR3 DNA sequence: TGCGCCAGCAGCCAAGATTGGCCCGTTGAAGAAAAACTGTTTTTT. This translates into CASSQDWPVEEKLFF.